This entry lists 4 T cell receptor beta chains sequenced from one sample in a study of shared clonotypes between healthy human individuals. Produced via immunoSEQ multiplex PCR; TCRdb's table is partial and in-frame only. The repertoire consists of about a million clones, with 70% to 80% occurring once and the leading ten covering roughly 0.9%. Sequenced: memory CD4+ T cells from PBMCs. The subset denotes: CD45RA-negative fraction. The receptors come from a man aged 18 to 29 in good health. Some clones in this sample may be carry-over from other donors' samples.

V and J are TRBV27 and TRBJ1-6, with D perhaps matching TRBD1 (6 bases). CDR3 size: 15 residues. Germline values: CDR1 MNHEY, CDR2 SMNVEV (reference sequence). The germline V and J ends were trimmed by 0 bases and 10 bases, with 13 bases remaining between them. This chain's CDR3 is CASSLSSWGRSPLHF. The CDR3 region has the DNA TGTGCCAGCAGTTTATCAAGTTGGGGGCGGTCACCCCTCCACTTT.

The chain couples TRBV6-5 to TRBJ2-7, with 7 bases matching TRBD2. V lost 6 bases, J lost 0 bases, and 8 bases stayed unmatched. Germline loops: CDR1 MNHEY, CDR2 SVGAGI. The CDR3 is 15 amino acids. This CDR3 is CASRWSLADSYEQYF. CDR3 nucleotides: TGTGCCAGCAGGTGGTCCCTAGCGGACTCCTACGAGCAGTACTTC.

The V and J genes are TRBV7-9 and TRBJ2-3, with 8 bases that match TRBD2. Germline assignment: CDR1 SEHNR and CDR2 FQNEAQ (reference sequence). V trimming: 8 bases; J trimming: 5 bases; junction bases outside the gene matches: 9. The CDR3 runs to 14 residues. CDR3: CASGVAGTRDTQYF. In nucleotides, the CDR3 is TGTGCCAGCGGAGTAGCGGGGACTCGAGATACGCAGTATTTT.

V is TRBV5-4 and J is TRBJ1-1; D may be TRBD1 (5 bases). Germline assignment: CDR1 SGHNT and CDR2 YYREEE (reference sequence). The CDR3 runs 14 residues. V was cut by 2 bases and J by 9 bases, with 17 bases left in between. Here the CDR3 DNA reads TGTGCCAGCAGCTTAACGGGGACTGCTACTAAAGCTTTCTTT. Residues: CASSLTGTATKAFF.